These 4 T cell receptor beta chains originate from one sample sequenced in a study of shared T cell receptors in the human thymus. The method was immunoSEQ multiplex PCR; TCRdb's version includes in-frame clones alone and lacks a portion of them. The data contain over 650,000 clones, about 89% of them singletons. The data also belong to a second study, concerning human thymus T cells.

Source material: thymocytes. The receptor source for this set is a boy in the first two years of life with a congenital heart defect.

This rearrangement joins TRBV5-6 to TRBJ2-7, with a weak D call TRBD1 (6 bases). Trimming left V 6 bases short and J 5 bases short, with 18 bases between. CDR1 is SGHDT, CDR2 YYEEEE, per germline. This CDR3 comprises 14 residues. CDR3 region: CASTSLLTGNEQYF. The CDR3 DNA is TGTGCCAGCACCTCCCTCCTCACAGGGAACGAGCAGTACTTC.

The chain joins TRBV5-8 to TRBJ1-5; TRBD1 might be the D (6 bases). The germline V gene has CDR1 SGHTS and CDR2 YDEGEE. Trimming took 4 bases from V and 0 from J, leaving 14 bases between them. The CDR3 runs to 16 residues. CDR3 sequence reads: CASSRDRTYSNQPQHF. The CDR3 bases are TGTGCCAGCAGCCGAGACAGGACTTATAGCAATCAGCCCCAGCATTTT.

This clone occurred once. The gene calls are TRBV5-1 and TRBJ2-1, with 14 bases that match TRBD2. The CDR3 spans 19 residues. The V segment lost 3 bases and the J segment 0 bases; nucleotides outside the gene matches: 8. The germline gives CDR1 SGHRS, CDR2 YFSETQ. CDR3 sequence reads: CASSSLTSGGGSSYNEQFF. CDR3 DNA: TGCGCCAGCAGCTCTCTGACTAGCGGGGGGGGAAGCTCCTACAATGAGCAGTTCTTC.

This chain joins TRBV4-3 and TRBJ2-3, with D possibly TRBD2 on 6 matching bases. Trimming stripped 0 bases from V and 2 bases from J, with 15 bases between. Germline CDR1 is LGHNA and CDR2 is YSLEER. CDR3 length: 17 residues. CDR3 sequence: CASSQERRRGTTDTQYF. The CDR3 nucleotides are TGCGCCAGCAGCCAAGAGAGGCGGCGGGGAACCACAGATACGCAGTATTTT.